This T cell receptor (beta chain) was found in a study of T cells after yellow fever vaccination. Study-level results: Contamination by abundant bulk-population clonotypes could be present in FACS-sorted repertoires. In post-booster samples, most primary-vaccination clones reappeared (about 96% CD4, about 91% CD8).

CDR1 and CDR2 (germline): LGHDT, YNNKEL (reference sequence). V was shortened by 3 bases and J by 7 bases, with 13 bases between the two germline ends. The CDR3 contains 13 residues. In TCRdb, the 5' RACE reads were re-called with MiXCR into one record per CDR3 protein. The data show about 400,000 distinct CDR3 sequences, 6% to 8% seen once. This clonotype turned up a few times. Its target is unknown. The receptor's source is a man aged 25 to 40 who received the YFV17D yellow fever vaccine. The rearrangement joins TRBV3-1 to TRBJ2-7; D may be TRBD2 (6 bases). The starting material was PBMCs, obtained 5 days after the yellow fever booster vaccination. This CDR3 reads CASSQGGRVEQYF. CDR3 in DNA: TGTGCCAGCAGCCAGGGGGGAAGGGTAGAGCAGTACTTC.